These 4 T cell receptor beta chains share one sample of origin, sequenced in a study of read filtering for tumor transcriptome and immune sequencing (dated by TCRdb to 2018 to 2021). Sequenced on an Illumina HiSeq 4000. Starting from 400 to 450 ng RNA, TCR libraries were constructed with the Immunoverse kit using molecular barcoded adaptors that cover the alpha/delta and beta/gamma chains. TCRdb reprocessed the public reads (quality trimming at Q25 with fastp, clone calling with MiXCR) and kept in-frame beta chains. Identical CDR3 proteins give one entry, which carries the most common genes and DNA. A total of 75,000 to 95,000 distinct CDR3 sequences appear in this sample, roughly 21% of them only once. Over 9.5% of the sample is in the top ten clones. The material sequenced was a population of CD138-negative cells sorted from bone marrow. The cell subset or site label corresponds to: bone marrow mononuclear cells depleted of CD138+ plasma/myeloma cells by negative magnetic selection. The origin of the receptors is a donor over 35 with multiple myeloma.

As regards this clonotype: A much larger clone differs by one base, so this may be a read error. V is TRBV24-1 and J is TRBJ2-7; no clear D gene. CDR1 is KGHDR, CDR2 SFDVKD, per germline. There are 13 residues in the CDR3. Written as DNA, the CDR3 is TGTGCCGCCAGTGTTGGGCCTACGGCCGAGCAGTACTTC. Its protein product is CAASVGPTAEQYF.

In this sample, this clonotype turned up many times. Here the CDR3 DNA reads TGCGCCAGCAGCTTGGCGGGACAGCCGAACACCGGGGAGCTGTTTTTT. This sequence encodes CASSLAGQPNTGELFF. The chain is built from TRBV5-1 and TRBJ2-2; 7 bases are a match to TRBD1. CDR1 and CDR2 from the germline V gene are SGHRS and YFSETQ. The trim removed 0 bases at V and 0 bases at J, leaving 2 bases unmatched. The CDR3 totals 16 residues.

This clonotype came up many times. V usage is TRBV28 and J usage is TRBJ1-2; D call uncertain. The CDR3 runs 14 residues. The germline V gene encodes CDR1 MDHEN and CDR2 SYDVKM. The V and J ends lost 5 bases and 2 bases respectively, with 12 bases between them. CDR3 protein: CASSTPSRNYGYTF. The CDR3 bases are TGTGCCAGCAGTACCCCCTCAAGGAACTATGGCTACACCTTC.

The genes are TRBV6-6 and TRBJ2-5; D possibly uses TRBD1 or TRBD2 (5 bases each). The CDR3 runs to 15 residues. The germline V gene has CDR1 MNHNY and CDR2 SVGAGI (reference sequence). Between the trimmed V and J ends, which lost 2 bases and 2 bases, there was a span of 12 bases. The CDR3 loop reads CASSYTDWGQETQYF. The DNA for the CDR3 is TGTGCCAGCAGTTACACAGACTGGGGGCAAGAGACCCAGTACTTC.